The next 3 T cell receptor beta chains were all read from a single sample in a study of shared clonotypes between healthy human individuals. Generated by immunoSEQ multiplex PCR, the TCRdb table keeps only in-frame clones and is missing some. Of under 600,000 clones in the sample, roughly 95% are singletons; the top ten hold about 0.064%. The sequenced sample was naive CD4+ T cells sorted from blood. This sample's subset: CD45RA+ positively selected. These TCRs come from a woman in her 30s in good health.

This clone was counted once. The CDR3 loop is CASRQAGQGGGAFF. Written as DNA, the CDR3 is TGTGCCAGCAGACAAGCCGGACAGGGCGGAGGAGCTTTCTTT. The chain combines TRBV5-4 with TRBJ1-1, with TRBD1 matching over 8 bases. The CDR3 length is 14 residues. CDR1 and CDR2 (germline): SGHNT, YYREEE (reference sequence). J lost 10 bases, V lost 5 bases, and 13 bases had no gene match.

V usage is TRBV19 and J usage is TRBJ1-1; TRBD1 matches 8 bases. Germline V lookup: CDR1 LNHDA, CDR2 SQIVND (reference sequence). The CDR3 totals 15 residues. Trimming took 7 bases from V and 2 from J; bases not matched to a gene: 9. CDR3 DNA: TGTGCCAGTACCCTAAGGGGGACAGGAAACACTGAAGCTTTCTTT. Its translation is CASTLRGTGNTEAFF.

V and J are TRBV4-2 and TRBJ2-7; 10 bases fit TRBD1. Germline V gene lookup returns CDR1 LGHNA and CDR2 YNFKEQ. CDR3 length: 18 residues. The junction had 11 bases not matched to a gene; V was cut back by 3 bases and J by 0 bases. The CDR3 spells CASSHQGQGRTNSYEQYF. The CDR3 DNA sequence: TGTGCCAGCAGCCACCAGGGACAGGGGCGTACGAACTCCTACGAGCAGTACTTC.